In this sample, the clone carrying this T cell receptor (beta chain) turned up once. TCRdb keeps only in-frame clones here, not all; method: immunoSEQ multiplex PCR. The table lists under 150,000 clones, over 75% of them singletons. This record belongs to a study of blood T cell repertoires in COVID-19. The CDR3 has 19 amino acids. V lost 0 bases and J lost 0; bases outside the gene matches: 3. Per germline, CDR1 KGHDR and CDR2 SFDVKD. The material sequenced was peripheral blood. This receptor was obtained from a man in his forties or fifties with acute or convalescent COVID-19. V usage is TRBV24-1 and J usage is TRBJ2-1; TRBD2 aligns across 14 bases. The CDR3 nucleotides read TGTGCCACCAGTGATTTGGGGACTAGCGGGGGACGCTCCTACAATGAGCAGTTCTTC. Translated, it gives CATSDLGTSGGRSYNEQFF.